This T cell receptor (beta chain) is from a study of blood T cell repertoires in COVID-19. At the level of the study: Italy, Spain and the United States were the sources of the convalescent and acute COVID-19 samples.

Original processing notes: Cell counts per sample came from amplifying reference gene primers. Some clones are missing from TCRdb's copy, which holds only in-frame ones; the method was immunoSEQ multiplex PCR. V and J calls and clone size are given by that table; D and trimming were obtained from the DNA. This sample yields roughly 350,000 clones, of which approximately 90% are seen a single time; under 3.5% belongs to the top ten. The clonotype originates from a woman under 30 who had recovered from COVID-19. The sequenced sample was peripheral blood.

CDR3 nucleotides: TGTGCCAGCACTACACGGGGACAGGGTTGGGATGGCTACACCTTC. Protein: CASTTRGQGWDGYTF. V is TRBV6-5 and J is TRBJ1-2; 9 bases match TRBD1. Germline-derived CDR1 and CDR2 are MNHEY and SVGAGI. The length of the CDR3 is 15 residues. Trimming took 7 bases from V and 6 from J; bases not matched to a gene: 12.